These T cell receptor beta chains were read from a single sample in a study of T-cell memory formation after mild COVID-19. TCRdb processed the 5' RACE reads anew with MiXCR; each CDR3 protein has one entry. The table shows 150,000 to 200,000 distinct CDR3 sequences, with 16% occurring only once. Sequencing was carried out using PBMCs or a T cell subset sorted from them (not recorded which). These receptors all stem from an adult woman who had mild COVID-19 (a few samples of this study predate the infection). Cell type and time point are not known. The CDR3 runs from the conserved cysteine through the conserved F or W. The D gene is left open where the match is weak. The size entry is marked missing in some rows and otherwise reads once, few, many or a size class.

CDR3: CSVATGSDYGYTF
DNA: TGCAGCGTTGCAACAGGGTCAGACTATGGCTACACCTTC
J: TRBJ1-2
V: TRBV29-1
size: few
D: NA
length: 13

CDR3: CASSKQKRNTEAFF
DNA: TGTGCCAGCAGCAAACAGAAAAGGAACACTGAAGCTTTCTTT
J: TRBJ1-1
V: TRBV21-1
size: NA
D: NA
length: 14

CDR3: CATSESGTGDDGYTF
DNA: TGTGCCACCAGTGAGAGCGGGACAGGGGATGATGGCTACACCTTC
J: TRBJ1-2
V: TRBV24-1
size: few
D: TRBD1
length: 15

CDR3: CASSTQGQGKKNIQYF
DNA: TGCGCCAGCAGCACCCAGGGCCAGGGGAAAAAAAACATTCAGTACTTC
J: TRBJ2-4
V: TRBV4-1
size: few
D: NA
length: 16

CDR3: CSARGGTTSTDTQYF
DNA: TGCAGTGCTCGCGGGGGGACGACTAGCACAGATACGCAGTATTTT
J: TRBJ2-3
V: TRBV20-1
size: NA
D: TRBD2
length: 15

CDR3: CSVSGRGPQETQYF
DNA: TGCAGCGTATCGGGGAGGGGTCCCCAAGAGACCCAGTACTTC
J: TRBJ2-5
V: TRBV29-1
size: many
D: TRBD2
length: 14

CDR3: CASSFPDLGETQYF
DNA: TGTGCCAGCAGCTTCCCCGACTTAGGCGAGACCCAGTACTTC
J: TRBJ2-5
V: TRBV7-2
size: NA
D: NA
length: 14

CDR3: CASSEKRGLGQNWNQPQHF
DNA: TGTGCCAGCAGTGAAAAAAGGGGACTGGGACAGAACTGGAATCAGCCCCAGCATTTT
J: TRBJ1-5
V: TRBV6-1
size: NA
D: TRBD1
length: 19

CDR3: CATSAGTDTQYF
DNA: TGTGCCACCAGTGCGGGCACAGATACGCAGTATTTT
J: TRBJ2-3
V: TRBV24-1
size: few
D: NA
length: 12

CDR3: CASSLADRGRGAFF
DNA: TGTGCCAGCAGCTTAGCGGACAGGGGGCGGGGAGCTTTCTTT
J: TRBJ1-1
V: TRBV7-2
size: once
D: TRBD1
length: 14

CDR3: CASSPRTGGDTGELFF
DNA: TGTGCCAGCAGCCCAAGAACAGGGGGAGACACCGGGGAGCTGTTTTTT
J: TRBJ2-2
V: TRBV11-2
size: NA
D: TRBD1
length: 16

CDR3: CASSRLPGTGAYEQYF
DNA: TGCGCCAGCAGCAGGCTTCCCGGGACAGGAGCGTACGAGCAGTACTTC
J: TRBJ2-7
V: TRBV5-1
size: NA
D: TRBD1
length: 16

CDR3: CSALGGVGRTEDFF
DNA: TGCAGTGCTTTAGGGGGGGTCGGGAGGACTGAAGATTTCTTT
J: TRBJ1-1
V: TRBV20-1
size: NA
D: NA
length: 14

CDR3: CASSNYTGDYGYTF
DNA: TGTGCCAGCAGTAATTATACAGGGGACTATGGCTACACCTTC
J: TRBJ1-2
V: TRBV12-3/TRBV12-4
size: NA
D: TRBD1
length: 14

CDR3: CASSARLVAGNKETQYF
DNA: TGTGCCAGCAGCGCCCGCCTAGTGGCGGGGAATAAAGAGACCCAGTACTTC
J: TRBJ2-5
V: TRBV3-1
size: few
D: NA
length: 17

CDR3: CASSFRDEQYF
DNA: TGCGCCAGCAGCTTTCGGGACGAGCAGTACTTC
J: TRBJ2-7
V: TRBV5-1
size: few
D: NA
length: 11

CDR3: CASRDRLGETQYF
DNA: TGCGCCAGCAGGGACAGGCTTGGGGAGACCCAGTACTTC
J: TRBJ2-5
V: TRBV5-1
size: NA
D: TRBD1
length: 13

CDR3: CASQQYNEQYF
DNA: TGTGCCAGTCAACAGTACAACGAGCAGTACTTC
J: TRBJ2-7
V: TRBV19
size: NA
D: NA
length: 11

CDR3: CATSDLQGGKKTQYF
DNA: TGTGCCACCAGTGATTTGCAAGGGGGCAAAAAGACCCAGTACTTC
J: TRBJ2-5
V: TRBV24-1
size: few
D: TRBD1
length: 15

CDR3: CASSLGTRRDQPQHF
DNA: TGCGCCAGCAGCTTAGGGACGCGCCGAGATCAGCCCCAGCATTTT
J: TRBJ1-5
V: TRBV5-1
size: NA
D: NA
length: 15

CDR3: CASGLGLGRGNQPQHF
DNA: TGTGCTAGTGGTTTGGGGTTGGGTAGGGGCAATCAGCCCCAGCATTTT
J: TRBJ1-5
V: TRBV12-5
size: few
D: NA
length: 16

CDR3: CASSGSGTSGWDTQYF
DNA: TGTGCCAGCAGTGGGTCCGGGACTAGCGGGTGGGATACGCAGTATTTT
J: TRBJ2-3
V: TRBV25-1
size: NA
D: TRBD2
length: 16

CDR3: CASSIVRGFEDQPQHF
DNA: TGTGCCAGTAGTATAGTCAGGGGATTTGAGGATCAGCCCCAGCATTTT
J: TRBJ1-5
V: TRBV19
size: few
D: NA
length: 16

CDR3: CASSLGLAGYSYNEQFF
DNA: TGCGCCAGCAGCTTGGGCCTAGCGGGATATTCCTACAATGAGCAGTTCTTC
J: TRBJ2-1
V: TRBV5-1
size: once
D: TRBD2
length: 17

CDR3: CASSHRDNTDTQYF
DNA: TGCGCCAGCAGCCACCGGGACAACACAGATACGCAGTATTTT
J: TRBJ2-3
V: TRBV5-1
size: few
D: NA
length: 14

CDR3: CSASKGASNQPQHF
DNA: TGCAGTGCTAGTAAGGGGGCTTCCAATCAGCCCCAGCATTTT
J: TRBJ1-5
V: TRBV20-1
size: NA
D: TRBD1
length: 14

CDR3: CASSYPGNNEQFF
DNA: TGTGCCAGCAGCTATCCGGGGAACAATGAGCAGTTCTTC
J: TRBJ2-1
V: TRBV5-5
size: few
D: NA
length: 13

CDR3: CASSLPTNYGYTF
DNA: TGCGCCAGCAGCTTGCCAACCAACTATGGCTACACCTTC
J: TRBJ1-2
V: TRBV5-1
size: NA
D: NA
length: 13

CDR3: CASSFWTGSSGANVLTF
DNA: TGTGCCAGCAGCTTTTGGACAGGGAGCTCTGGGGCCAACGTCCTGACTTTC
J: TRBJ2-6
V: TRBV5-6
size: NA
D: TRBD1
length: 17

CDR3: CSARILERKPYEQYF
DNA: TGCAGTGCTCGTATCCTCGAGAGGAAACCCTACGAGCAGTACTTC
J: TRBJ2-7
V: TRBV20-1
size: few
D: NA
length: 15

CDR3: CASKGEGAGYSPLHF
DNA: TGTGCCAGCAAAGGGGAGGGGGCAGGATATTCACCCCTCCACTTT
J: TRBJ1-6
V: TRBV9
size: few
D: TRBD1
length: 15

CDR3: CAISRDRGNEQFF
DNA: TGTGCCATCAGTCGGGACAGGGGGAATGAGCAGTTCTTC
J: TRBJ2-1
V: TRBV10-3
size: few
D: TRBD1
length: 13

CDR3: CASSERGQGYNEQFF
DNA: TGTGCCAGCAGTGAGCGTGGACAGGGGTACAATGAGCAGTTCTTC
J: TRBJ2-1
V: TRBV2
size: NA
D: TRBD1
length: 15

CDR3: CASSLGWRPPGNEQFF
DNA: TGTGCCAGCAGTTTGGGGTGGAGGCCCCCGGGCAATGAGCAGTTCTTC
J: TRBJ2-1
V: TRBV27
size: NA
D: NA
length: 16

CDR3: CASLDGETQYF
DNA: TGTGCCTCACTGGACGGAGAGACCCAGTACTTC
J: TRBJ2-5
V: TRBV10-3
size: NA
D: NA
length: 11

CDR3: CASSQGPLTDQFF
DNA: TGTGCCAGCAGCCAAGGCCCTTTGACAGACCAGTTCTTC
J: TRBJ2-1
V: TRBV3-1
size: NA
D: NA
length: 13

CDR3: CSAIPLRGNYEQYF
DNA: TGCAGTGCTATTCCACTCAGGGGCAACTACGAGCAGTACTTC
J: TRBJ2-7
V: TRBV20-1
size: NA
D: NA
length: 14

CDR3: CASTRTSGVSYEQYF
DNA: TGTGCCAGCACCCGGACTAGCGGGGTCTCCTACGAGCAGTACTTC
J: TRBJ2-7
V: TRBV6-2/TRBV6-3
size: many
D: TRBD2
length: 15

CDR3: CASSLGVGAEAFF
DNA: TGCGCCAGCAGCTTGGGAGTGGGGGCTGAAGCTTTCTTT
J: TRBJ1-1
V: TRBV5-1
size: NA
D: NA
length: 13

CDR3: CASRLVGTGGPSNQPQHF
DNA: TGTGCCAGCAGGTTGGTAGGGACAGGGGGCCCTAGCAATCAGCCCCAGCATTTT
J: TRBJ1-5
V: TRBV5-5
size: NA
D: TRBD1
length: 18

CDR3: CASTLGQGATGELFF
DNA: TGTGCCAGCACCTTGGGACAGGGGGCGACCGGGGAGCTGTTTTTT
J: TRBJ2-2
V: TRBV12-3/TRBV12-4
size: NA
D: TRBD1
length: 15

CDR3: CASSSQAGGYGYTF
DNA: TGTGCCAGCAGCTCCCAGGCAGGGGGCTATGGCTACACCTTC
J: TRBJ1-2
V: TRBV5-5
size: few
D: TRBD1
length: 14

CDR3: CASSQDRRDTGTDTQYF
DNA: TGTGCCAGCAGCCAAGATAGGCGGGACACTGGCACAGATACGCAGTATTTT
J: TRBJ2-3
V: TRBV3-1
size: NA
D: NA
length: 17

CDR3: CASSLNPRTAGSYGYTF
DNA: TGTGCCAGCAGTCTGAACCCACGGACGGCAGGGTCGTATGGCTACACCTTC
J: TRBJ1-2
V: TRBV12-3/TRBV12-4
size: few
D: NA
length: 17

CDR3: CASSQEEGYSGNTIYF
DNA: TGTGCCAGCAGCCAAGAAGAGGGCTACTCTGGAAACACCATATATTTT
J: TRBJ1-3
V: TRBV4-2
size: few
D: NA
length: 16

CDR3: CASSVGRTNEKLFF
DNA: TGTGCCAGTAGTGTGGGACGGACTAATGAAAAACTGTTTTTT
J: TRBJ1-4
V: TRBV19
size: NA
D: NA
length: 14

CDR3: CASSLVGGGLQETQYF
DNA: TGCGCCAGCAGCTTGGTTGGGGGGGGGCTGCAAGAGACCCAGTACTTC
J: TRBJ2-5
V: TRBV5-1
size: NA
D: NA
length: 16

CDR3: CASSLEHLSSYNSPLHF
DNA: TGCGCCAGCAGCTTGGAACACCTTAGCTCCTATAATTCACCCCTCCACTTT
J: TRBJ1-6
V: TRBV5-1
size: NA
D: NA
length: 17

CDR3: CDSKETSGPYEQYF
DNA: TGTGACAGTAAAGAAACTAGCGGGCCCTACGAGCAGTACTTC
J: TRBJ2-7
V: TRBV19
size: NA
D: TRBD2
length: 14

CDR3: CASSGLNQPQHF
DNA: TGTGCCAGCAGTGGCCTTAATCAGCCCCAGCATTTT
J: TRBJ1-5
V: TRBV25-1
size: NA
D: NA
length: 12